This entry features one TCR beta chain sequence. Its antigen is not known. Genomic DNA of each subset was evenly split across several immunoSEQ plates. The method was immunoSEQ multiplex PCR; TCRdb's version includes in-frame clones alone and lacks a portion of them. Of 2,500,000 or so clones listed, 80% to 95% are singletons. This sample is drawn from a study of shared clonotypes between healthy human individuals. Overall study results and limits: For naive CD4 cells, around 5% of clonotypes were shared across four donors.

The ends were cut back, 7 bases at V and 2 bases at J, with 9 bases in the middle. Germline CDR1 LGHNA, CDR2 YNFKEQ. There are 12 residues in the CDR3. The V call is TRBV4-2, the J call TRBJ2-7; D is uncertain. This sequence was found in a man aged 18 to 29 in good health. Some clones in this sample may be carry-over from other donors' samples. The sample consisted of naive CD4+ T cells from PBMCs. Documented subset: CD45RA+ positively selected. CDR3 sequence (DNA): TGTGCCAGCACGGGCGGAACCTACGAGCAGTACTTC. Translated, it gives CASTGGTYEQYF.